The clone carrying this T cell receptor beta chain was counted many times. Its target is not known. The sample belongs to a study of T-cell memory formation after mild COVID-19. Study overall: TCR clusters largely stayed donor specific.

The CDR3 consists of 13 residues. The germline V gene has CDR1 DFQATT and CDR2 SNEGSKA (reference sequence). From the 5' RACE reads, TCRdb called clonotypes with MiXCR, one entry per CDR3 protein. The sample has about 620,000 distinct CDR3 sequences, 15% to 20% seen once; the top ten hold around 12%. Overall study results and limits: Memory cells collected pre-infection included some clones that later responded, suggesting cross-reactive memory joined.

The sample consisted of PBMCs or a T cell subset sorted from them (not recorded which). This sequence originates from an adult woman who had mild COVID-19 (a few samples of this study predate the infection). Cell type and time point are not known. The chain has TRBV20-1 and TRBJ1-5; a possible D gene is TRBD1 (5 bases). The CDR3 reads CSARGSGNQPQHF. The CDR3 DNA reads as TGCAGCGCCCGGGGGTCGGGCAATCAGCCCCAGCATTTT.